This record covers a single T cell receptor beta chain. The data originate from a study of OX40 agonist ivuxolimab in advanced cancers. Study in general: Previous treatment with anti-PD-1, anti-PD-L1 or anti-CTLA-4 therapy was allowed; less than 45% had received some.

The assay was immunoSEQ multiplex PCR, and TCRdb's table has in-frame clones only and misses some. The sample records around 68,000 clones, about 90% being singletons. Germline-derived CDR1 and CDR2 are SGHRS and YFSETQ. CDR3 size: 14 residues. J lost 3 bases, V lost 9 bases, and 10 bases had no gene match. This receptor was obtained from an adult with an advanced solid tumor such as melanoma, head and neck, liver or kidney cancer. The sample consisted of CD4+ or CD8+ T cells sorted from blood, taken in a trial of the OX40 agonist ivuxolimab. J is TRBJ1-1 and V is TRBV5-1, with TRBD1 matching 8 bases. CDR3 DNA sequence: TGCGCCACTGGGACAGGACTTCGGGACACTGAAGCTTTCTTT. It yields the protein CATGTGLRDTEAFF.